Below, 27 T cell receptor beta chains from the same sample are listed, as sequenced in a study of T cell responses to AZD1222 COVID-19 vaccine. Clones were read by immunoSEQ multiplex PCR, and TCRdb kept only the in-frame ones, dropping some. In the table there are roughly 180,000 clones, 90% to 95% of which are singletons. The sequencing here drew on peripheral blood, taken 28 days after the second AZD1222 dose. The origin of the receptors is an adult who received the AZD1222 COVID-19 vaccine.

CDR3 coding DNA: TGCAGCGTTGGAGGTTTGGGGGGCCCGATCCGCAATGAGCAGTTCTTC. Its translation is CSVGGLGGPIRNEQFF. The chain combines TRBV29-1 with TRBJ2-1, with D perhaps assigned TRBD1 or TRBD2 (6 bases each). Trimming stripped 4 bases from V and 6 bases from J, with 22 bases between. This CDR3 has 16 amino acids. CDR1 is SQVTM, CDR2 ANQGSEA, per germline.

V gene TRBV6-5 combines with J gene TRBJ1-6; the D is unclear. With 5 bases removed from V and 1 base from J, the gap between germline ends came to 3 bases. This CDR3 spans 13 amino acids. Germline V CDR1 and CDR2: MNHEY, SVGAGI. The CDR3 loop reads CASSLSYNSPLHF. CDR3 DNA: TGTGCCAGCAGTCTATCCTATAATTCACCCCTCCACTTT.

The V and J genes are TRBV30 and TRBJ1-1, with D uncertain. This CDR3 has 14 amino acids. CDR1 is GTSNPN and CDR2 is SVGIG in the germline V gene (reference sequence). The V and J ends lost 0 bases and 1 base respectively, with 9 bases between them. The CDR3 spells CAWSVGLGNTEAFF. In nucleotides, the CDR3 is TGTGCCTGGAGTGTAGGGTTGGGGAACACTGAAGCTTTCTTT.

The chain has TRBV6-5 and TRBJ1-6; TRBD1 might be the D (5 bases). V was pared by 2 bases and J by 5 bases, with 13 bases between. The CDR3 has 16 amino acids. Germline CDR1 is MNHEY and CDR2 is SVGAGI. CDR3 nucleotides: TGTGCCAGCAGTTACACGAACGGCAGGGATAATTCACCCCTCCACTTT. It translates to CASSYTNGRDNSPLHF.

This clone occurred once. J is TRBJ2-3 and V is TRBV18, with TRBD1 matching over 8 bases. Losses at the gene ends were 4 bases for V and 6 bases for J; bases not matched to a gene: 12. The CDR3 has 16 residues. CDR1 is KGHSH, CDR2 LQKENI, per germline. The CDR3: CASSLGQGRRRDTQYF. The CDR3 nucleotides read TGTGCCAGCTCACTCGGACAGGGAAGAAGGCGGGATACGCAGTATTTT.

This chain joins TRBV7-8 and TRBJ2-7; D not resolved. Looked up from germline, CDR1 is SGHVS and CDR2 is FQNEAQ. V was clipped by 5 bases and J by 3 bases, with 8 bases between them. CDR3 size: 12 residues. CDR3 residues: CASSPGNYEQYF. The CDR3 region has the DNA TGTGCCAGCAGCCCCGGCAACTACGAGCAGTACTTC.

V gene TRBV5-1 combines with J gene TRBJ1-2; possible D gene TRBD1, 6 bases. The CDR3 loop spans 15 amino acids. V was cut by 1 base and J by 4 bases, with 14 bases left in between. CDR1 SGHRS and CDR2 YFSETQ come from the germline V gene. The chain's CDR3 is CASSLSQGWVYGYTF. The DNA for the CDR3 is TGCGCCAGCAGCTTGAGTCAGGGGTGGGTCTATGGCTACACCTTC.

This clone was observed once. The rearrangement joins TRBV29-1 to TRBJ2-4; a weak D match, TRBD2 (6 bases). The CDR3 runs to 12 residues. Per the germline V gene, CDR1 is SQVTM and CDR2 is ANQGSEA. V dropped 6 bases and J dropped 7 bases, with 13 bases sitting between them. Here the CDR3 DNA reads TGCAGCGTCCTGGGGGGAGAGAACATTCAGTACTTC. It codes for CSVLGGENIQYF.

This chain links TRBV7-9 with TRBJ2-3, with 12 bases identical to TRBD2. J lost 4 bases, V lost 5 bases, and 10 bases had no gene match. Germline V gives CDR1 SEHNR, CDR2 FQNEAQ (reference sequence). This CDR3 is built from 17 residues. The CDR3 nucleotides read TGTGCCAGCAGCCCCAGATGGACTAGCGGGGTAGCAGATACGCAGTATTTT. It yields the protein CASSPRWTSGVADTQYF.

The chain uses TRBV5-1 and TRBJ2-1; no clear D. CDR3 length: 11 amino acids. Germline-derived CDR1 and CDR2 are SGHRS and YFSETQ. V was cut by 7 bases and J by 7 bases, with 9 bases left in between. DNA of the CDR3: TGCGCCAGCTTGTTCGGTAATGAGCAGTTCTTC. Translated: CASLFGNEQFF.

This sequence joins TRBV12-3 or TRBV12-4 and TRBJ1-1, with D uncertain. CDR3 length equals 13 residues. Trimming removed 3 bases from V and 3 bases from J, with 8 bases in between. CDR3 nucleotides: TGTGCCAGCAGTTTTAACATTTACACTGAAGCTTTCTTT. Translation: CASSFNIYTEAFF.

The chain has TRBV5-1 and TRBJ2-2; D unclear. This CDR3 comprises 12 residues. The V gene's germline CDR1 is SGHRS and CDR2 YFSETQ. Trimming removed 1 base at V and 5 bases at J, with 3 bases between. The CDR3 reads CASSLFTGELFF. CDR3 DNA: TGCGCCAGCAGCTTGTTTACCGGGGAGCTGTTTTTT. The full variable domain, with the rest looked up from reference TRBV5-1 and TRBJ2-2, is KAGVTQTPRYLIKTRGQQVTLSCSPISGHRSVSWYQQTPGQGLQFLFEYFSETQRNKGNFPGRFSGRQFSNSRSEMNVSTLELGDSALYLCASSLFTGELFFGEGSRLTVL.

The chain is built from TRBV5-6 and TRBJ1-2; no definite D call. V was trimmed by 6 bases and J by 4 bases, leaving 22 bases between them. Germline V gives CDR1 SGHDT, CDR2 YYEEEE. The CDR3 is 16 amino acids. In nucleotides, the CDR3 is TGTGCCAGCACCGGGGAAAAGGCGCTAGGGCCCTATGGCTACACCTTC. The encoded protein is CASTGEKALGPYGYTF.

The V call is TRBV24-1, the J call TRBJ2-7; 8 bases map to TRBD1. V shed 1 base, J shed 3 bases, and the junction held 7 bases outside the gene matches. Germline values: CDR1 KGHDR, CDR2 SFDVKD. The CDR3 has 16 amino acids. CDR3 coding DNA: TGTGCCACCAGTGATTTTACCGGGACAGGTCGCTACGAGCAGTACTTC. This codes for CATSDFTGTGRYEQYF.

This chain uses TRBV3-1 (or the pseudogene TRBV3-2) with TRBJ1-6, with D possibly being TRBD1 (5 bases). Germline V gives CDR1 LGHDT, CDR2 YNNKEL (reference sequence). CDR3 length: 13 residues. Trimming took off 0 bases at V and 17 bases at J, with 14 bases between the two ends. The CDR3 is CASSQDRGGSVHF. In DNA, the CDR3 is TGTGCCAGCAGCCAAGATCGGGGGGGGAGCGTCCACTTT.

The chain is built from TRBV7-9 and TRBJ2-3, with 10 bases lining up with TRBD2. The CDR3 has 15 residues. The J segment lost 3 bases and the V segment lost 1 base, leaving 1 base of the junction unmatched. CDR1 is SEHNR and CDR2 is FQNEAQ in the germline V gene (reference sequence). CDR3: CASSLGSGRTDTQYF. CDR3 nucleotides: TGTGCCAGCAGCTTAGGTAGCGGGAGGACAGATACGCAGTATTTT.

V usage is TRBV9 and J usage is TRBJ1-2; 10 bases match TRBD1. From germline, CDR1 is SGDLS and CDR2 YYNGEE. The V and J ends lost 0 bases and 4 bases, in that order; junction bases with no gene match: 6. The CDR3 is 16 residues long. CDR3 sequence: CASSVARTGGTYGYTF. The CDR3 DNA reads TGTGCCAGCAGCGTAGCCCGGACAGGGGGAACCTATGGCTACACCTTC.

The gene calls are TRBV15 and TRBJ2-7; D unresolved. Looked up from germline, CDR1 is LNHNV and CDR2 is YYDKDF (reference sequence). V lost 4 bases, J lost 6 bases, and 25 bases lay in between. The length of the CDR3 is 17 residues. CDR3 protein: CATSIRAHSTFRAEQYF. Here the CDR3 DNA reads TGTGCCACCAGCATTCGAGCCCACAGTACGTTTAGAGCCGAGCAGTACTTC.

The rearrangement joins TRBV29-1 to TRBJ2-3; tentatively, D is TRBD1 or TRBD2 (6 bases each). V gave up 3 bases and J gave up 4 bases, with 11 bases separating them. CDR1 SQVTM and CDR2 ANQGSEA come from the germline V gene. The CDR3 is 13 residues long. CDR3 protein: CSVEGGRADTQYF. In DNA form, the CDR3 reads TGCAGCGTTGAGGGGGGCCGCGCAGATACGCAGTATTTT.

V and J are TRBV19 and TRBJ1-5; perhaps TRBD1 as D (6 bases). Trimming shortened V by 5 bases and J by 3 bases, and 20 bases separated the two germline ends. The CDR3 contains 17 residues. Germline CDR1 is LNHDA and CDR2 is SQIVND (reference sequence). The CDR3 region is CASSPHPGGAPNQPQHF. As DNA, the CDR3 is TGTGCCAGTAGTCCCCACCCCGGGGGCGCCCCCAATCAGCCCCAGCATTTT.

V gene TRBV4-1 combines with J gene TRBJ2-1; perhaps TRBD2 as D (5 bases). The CDR3 has 18 amino acids. The ends were cut back, 0 bases at V and 6 bases at J, with 21 bases in the middle. Germline CDR1 is MGHRA and CDR2 is YSYEKL. The CDR3 loop is CASSQDAPFTTNFNEQFF. In DNA, the CDR3 is TGCGCCAGCAGCCAAGATGCCCCCTTTACGACTAACTTCAATGAGCAGTTCTTC.

The rearrangement uses TRBV4-3 and TRBJ1-6, with 11 bases that match TRBD1. CDR1 LGHNA and CDR2 YSLEER come from the germline V gene. The CDR3 covers 16 residues. V lost 5 bases and J lost 9; bases outside the gene matches: 9. Here the CDR3 DNA reads TGCGCCAGCAGCACCCGGACAGGGGGCTACGCTTCACCCCTCCACTTT. Its translation: CASSTRTGGYASPLHF.

The chain links TRBV6-5 to TRBJ2-3, with 10 positions matching TRBD2. CDR1 and CDR2 from the germline V gene are MNHEY and SVGAGI. The CDR3 is 15 residues long. V lost 7 bases, J lost 0 bases, and 4 bases stayed unmatched. CDR3 DNA sequence: TGTGCCAGCAACCAACTAGCGGGGAGCACAGATACGCAGTATTTT. This codes for CASNQLAGSTDTQYF.

This chain links TRBV10-3 with TRBJ1-1, with TRBD1 identical over 8 bases. The germline V gene has CDR1 ENHRY and CDR2 SYGVKD. V dropped 5 bases and J dropped 8; count of bases not matched to a gene: 7. The CDR3 is made up of 13 amino acids. This chain's CDR3 is CAISQQGEREAFF. The DNA of the CDR3 is TGTGCCATCAGTCAACAGGGGGAGAGGGAAGCTTTCTTT.

The CDR3 protein is CASSLESSRGFNEQYF. Here the CDR3 DNA reads TGCGCCAGCAGCTTGGAATCGAGCAGGGGATTTAACGAGCAGTACTTC. The V call is TRBV5-1, the J call TRBJ2-7, with D tentatively TRBD1 (6 bases). The CDR3 consists of 16 residues. V lost 0 bases to trimming and J lost 5 bases, with 18 bases between them. CDR1 is SGHRS, CDR2 YFSETQ, per germline. Based on the CDR3 plus reference TRBV5-1 and TRBJ2-7, the full variable domain is KAGVTQTPRYLIKTRGQQVTLSCSPISGHRSVSWYQQTPGQGLQFLFEYFSETQRNKGNFPGRFSGRQFSNSRSEMNVSTLELGDSALYLCASSLESSRGFNEQYFGPGTRLTVT.

The chain links TRBV6-2 or TRBV6-3 to TRBJ2-1, with no clear D. The CDR3 runs to 12 residues. Trimming took 4 bases from V and 7 from J, leaving 8 bases between them. CDR1 MNHEY and CDR2 SVGEGT come from the germline V gene. The CDR3 protein is CASSFLNNEQFF. The CDR3 DNA reads TGTGCCAGCAGTTTTTTAAATAATGAGCAGTTCTTC.

The gene calls are TRBV9 and TRBJ1-4; unclear D gene. The V end was cut by 0 bases, the J end by 4 bases, with 16 bases between. This CDR3 spans 17 amino acids. Germline lookup yields CDR1 SGDLS and CDR2 YYNGEE. This chain's CDR3 is CASSVGPGQVHNEKLFF. The CDR3 DNA follows: TGTGCCAGCAGCGTAGGGCCCGGGCAGGTCCATAATGAAAAACTGTTTTTT.